This T cell receptor (beta chain) was sequenced during a study of blood T cell repertoires in COVID-19. Study at large: The analysed material was cDNA or gDNA that came from T cells, B-cell-depleted T cells, or PBMCs.

In the original workflow: Using reference gene primer amplification, nucleated cell counts were estimated. Sequencing used immunoSEQ multiplex PCR; TCRdb keeps in-frame clones, though not all of them. D and trimming come from the DNA, and the V and J calls and clone size come from that table. The repertoire holds 150,000 to 200,000 clones, with about 92% as singletons. The germline V and J ends were trimmed by 6 bases and 2 bases, with 13 bases remaining between them. Germline V lookup: CDR1 SEHNR, CDR2 FQNEAQ (reference sequence). The length of the CDR3 is 14 residues. Enrollment of patients from Seattle took place during active infection, with longitudinal follow-up.

This receptor was obtained from a woman in her sixties or seventies with COVID-19, enrolled during active disease. The chain is built from TRBV7-9 and TRBJ1-2; D remains unclear. The material sequenced was peripheral blood. CDR3 bases: TGTGCCAGCAGTCCTTCGGCAGGCAACTATGGCTACACCTTC. Its translation is CASSPSAGNYGYTF.